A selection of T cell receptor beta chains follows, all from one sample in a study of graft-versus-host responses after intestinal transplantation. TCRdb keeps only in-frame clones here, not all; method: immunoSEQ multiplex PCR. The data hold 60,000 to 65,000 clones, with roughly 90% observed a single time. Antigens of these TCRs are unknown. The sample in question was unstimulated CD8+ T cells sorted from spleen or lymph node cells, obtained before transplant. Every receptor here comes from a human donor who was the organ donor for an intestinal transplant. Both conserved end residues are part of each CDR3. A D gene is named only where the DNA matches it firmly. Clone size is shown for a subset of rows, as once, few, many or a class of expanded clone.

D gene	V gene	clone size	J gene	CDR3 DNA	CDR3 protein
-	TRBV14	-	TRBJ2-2	TGTGCCAGCTATTGGATCGGGTACCCCGGGGAGCTGTTTTTT	CASYWIGYPGELFF
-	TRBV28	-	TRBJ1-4	TGTGCCAGCACACTACAGGGTGTAGGTGAAAAACTGTTTTTT	CASTLQGVGEKLFF
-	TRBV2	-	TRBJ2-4	TGTGCCAGCTGTAGCGCTCCCTTCGCCAAAAACATTCAGTACTTC	CASCSAPFAKNIQYF
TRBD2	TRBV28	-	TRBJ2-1	TGTGCCAGCAGTTTGGGCCAAGGACTAGCGGGAGTTGCTAACAATGAGCAGTTCTTC	CASSLGQGLAGVANNEQFF
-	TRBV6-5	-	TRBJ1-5	TGTGCCAGCAGTCACAGGGATCAGCCCCAGCATTTT	CASSHRDQPQHF
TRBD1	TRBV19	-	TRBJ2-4	TGTGCCAGTAGTCGGACAGGGGCTGCCAAAAACATTCAGTACTTC	CASSRTGAAKNIQYF
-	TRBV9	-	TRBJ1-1	TGTGCCAGCAGCGAGACAGGCATGAACACTGAAGCTTTCTTT	CASSETGMNTEAFF
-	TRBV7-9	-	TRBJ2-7	TGTGCCAGCCGCAAACAGGGAGTCGAGCAGTACTTC	CASRKQGVEQYF
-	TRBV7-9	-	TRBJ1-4	TGTGCCAGCAGCTTAATCGTCGAGGAAACGGTAAAACTGTTTTTT	CASSLIVEETVKLFF
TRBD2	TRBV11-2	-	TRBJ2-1	TGTGCCAGCAGCTTAGTACTGGTAGCGGGAGTGGGGGATGAGCAGTTCTTC	CASSLVLVAGVGDEQFF
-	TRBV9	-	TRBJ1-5	TGTGCCAGCAGCTCTTTTGGCGGGCAGCCCCAGCATTTT	CASSSFGGQPQHF
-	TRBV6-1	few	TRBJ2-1	TGTGCCAGCAGCTCCTCGGGAGAAGCCTACAATGAGCAGTTCTTC	CASSSSGEAYNEQFF
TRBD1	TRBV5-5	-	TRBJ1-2	TGTGCCAGCAGCTCACCGGACAGGAGTTATGGCTACACCTTC	CASSSPDRSYGYTF
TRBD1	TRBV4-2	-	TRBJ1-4	TGTGCCAGCAGCCAGGCTAGGGACAGGGGGCGTCTGCACCCAAATGAAAAACTGTTTTTT	CASSQARDRGRLHPNEKLFF
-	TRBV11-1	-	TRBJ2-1	TGTGCCAGCAGCTTCCTGGCGGGGTACAATGAGCAGTTCTTC	CASSFLAGYNEQFF
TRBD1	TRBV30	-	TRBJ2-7	TGTGCCTGGAGTGTAAGTAGGGACAGAGAGCAGTACTTC	CAWSVSRDREQYF
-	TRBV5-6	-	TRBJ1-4	TGTGCCAGCCAAATGGCTGGGCTGAATGAAAAACTGTTTTTT	CASQMAGLNEKLFF
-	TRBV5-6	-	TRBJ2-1	TGTGCCAGCAGCTTGGGCCAGGGCATGAATGAGCAGTTCTTC	CASSLGQGMNEQFF
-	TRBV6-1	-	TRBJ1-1	TGTGCCAGCTCAGGGTCAGAGATCGCTGAAGCTTTCTTT	CASSGSEIAEAFF
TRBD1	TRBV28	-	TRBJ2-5	TGTGCCAGCAGTTTTCCTGACAGGGCCCAAGAGACCCAGTACTTC	CASSFPDRAQETQYF
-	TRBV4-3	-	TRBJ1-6	TGCGCCAGCAGCCAAGCCGGGACATCACCCCTCCACTTT	CASSQAGTSPLHF
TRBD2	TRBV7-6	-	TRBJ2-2	TGTGCCAGCAGCTTAGGCGGGAGGGTAGGAAACACCGGGGAGCTGTTTTTT	CASSLGGRVGNTGELFF
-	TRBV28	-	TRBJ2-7	TGTGCCAGCAGTTTTGGTCGGAGCGGTTACTACGAGCAGTACTTC	CASSFGRSGYYEQYF
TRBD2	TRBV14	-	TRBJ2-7	TGTGCCAGCAGCCACCCGGTAGCGGGAGGAGTGTACGAGCAGTACTTC	CASSHPVAGGVYEQYF
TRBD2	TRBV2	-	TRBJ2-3	TGTGCCAGCAGTGAGGGGCGGGAGCGAGAGAATACGCAGTATTTT	CASSEGRERENTQYF
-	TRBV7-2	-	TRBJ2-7	TGTGCCAGCAGCTTAGGTCCCCCCCGGGAGCAGTACTTC	CASSLGPPREQYF
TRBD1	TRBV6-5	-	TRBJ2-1	TGTGCCAGCAGTTACTCGGTGGGACAGACAAATGAGCAGTTCTTC	CASSYSVGQTNEQFF
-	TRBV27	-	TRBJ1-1	TGTGCCAGCAGTTTGTTAGGGGGTACTGAAGCTTTCTTT	CASSLLGGTEAFF
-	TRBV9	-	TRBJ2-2	TGTGCCAGCAGCCATGGTAGCCCCGGGGAGCTGTTTTTT	CASSHGSPGELFF
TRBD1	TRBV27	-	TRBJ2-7	TGTGCCAGCAGTTCAATCCCCGGGACAGGGGGCTCCTACGAGCAGTACTTC	CASSSIPGTGGSYEQYF
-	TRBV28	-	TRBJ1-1	TGTGCCAGCGACTCACTGAGGAACACTGAAGCTTTCTTT	CASDSLRNTEAFF
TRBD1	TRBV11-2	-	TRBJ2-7	TGTGCCAGCAGCTTGGGGACAGGTTTCGAGCAGTACTTC	CASSLGTGFEQYF
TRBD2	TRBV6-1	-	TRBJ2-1	TGTGCCAGCAGTGAAGGACTAGCTTTTGAGCAGTTCTTC	CASSEGLAFEQFF
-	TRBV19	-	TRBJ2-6	TGTGCCAGTAGTATTGGCCGGACAGGGACTACCGGGGCCAACGTCCTGACTTTC	CASSIGRTGTTGANVLTF
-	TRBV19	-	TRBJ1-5	TGTGCCAGTAGCCTACAGGGAAATCAGCCCCAGCATTTT	CASSLQGNQPQHF
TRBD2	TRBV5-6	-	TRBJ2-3	TGTGCCAGCAGCCGCCGACTAGCGGGAGGCACAGATACGCAGTATTTT	CASSRRLAGGTDTQYF
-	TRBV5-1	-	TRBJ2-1	TGCGCCAGCAGCTTGGGCGGTGGGAGCTCCTACAATGAGCAGTTCTTC	CASSLGGGSSYNEQFF